This T cell receptor (beta chain) was sequenced for a study of immune characterization of retroperitoneal liposarcoma. The V end lost 6 bases, the J end lost 3 bases, and 11 bases lay between the germline ends. Looked up from germline, CDR1 is MNHNS and CDR2 is SASEGT. The CDR3 length is 13 residues. TCRdb redid the calling of the PCR reads with MiXCR, one entry per CDR3 protein. This repertoire shows fewer than 20,000 distinct CDR3 sequences, around 40% found once; its top ten account for about 7.8%. The gene calls are TRBV6-1 and TRBJ1-1, with D tentatively TRBD1 (6 bases). What was sequenced was blood. The sequence was collected from a male donor with retroperitoneal liposarcoma. CDR3 coding DNA: TGTGCCAGCAGGTCCAGGGGATACACTGAAGCTTTCTTT. It is translated as CASRSRGYTEAFF.